One and the same sample provided the 5 T cell receptor beta chains below, sequenced in a study of cytomegalovirus exposure and HLA in healthy donors. It was with 60 Vbeta and 13 Jbeta primers that the PCR ran. Repertoires were generated with immunoSEQ multiplex PCR, while TCRdb's copy carries only in-frame clones and drops some. The sample yields some 150,000 clones, about 68% seen once. The sample comprised PBMCs. These receptors all stem from a man under 40 in good health and CMV-seronegative.

V and J are TRBV7-4 and TRBJ1-3; 7 nucleotides line up with TRBD1. Per germline, CDR1 SGHVT and CDR2 SQSDAQ. The CDR3 runs to 14 residues. Losses at the gene ends were 5 bases for V and 6 bases for J; bases not matched to a gene: 7. In nucleotides, the CDR3 is TGTGCCAGCAGCCGACAGGGTTTGAAAAACACCATATATTTT. Its translation: CASSRQGLKNTIYF.

This clone was seen a few times. The rearrangement joins TRBV27 to TRBJ2-5; TRBD1 agrees at 9 bases. The J call is doubtful: the DNA matches TRBJ2-7 better. CDR1 is MNHEY and CDR2 is SMNVEV in the germline V gene (reference sequence). The CDR3 covers 14 residues. CDR3 amino acids: CASRSGTGPYEQYF. The CDR3 DNA is TGTGCCAGCAGGTCCGGGACAGGGCCCTACGAGCAGTACTTC.

This clone was observed a handful of times. The J gene is TRBJ2-5, the V gene TRBV7-9; TRBD1 agrees at 7 bases. Germline CDR1 and CDR2: SEHNR and FQNEAQ (reference sequence). The V segment lost 2 bases and the J segment 3 bases; nucleotides outside the gene matches: 3. This CDR3 region has 14 residues. The CDR3, as DNA: TGTGCCAGCAGCTTACAGCAGGGGGAAGAGACCCAGTACTTC. It codes for CASSLQQGEETQYF.

In its sample, this clone was seen a few times. Other DNA sequences within the sample encode an identical CDR3. V and J are TRBV7-9 and TRBJ2-7, with TRBD1 matching over 7 bases. Germline values: CDR1 SEHNR, CDR2 FQNEAQ (reference sequence). V shed 6 bases, J shed 1 base, and the junction held 9 bases outside the gene matches. CDR3 length: 15 amino acids. This CDR3 reads CASSSVGGRSYEQYF. CDR3 nucleotide sequence: TGTGCCAGCAGTTCAGTAGGGGGCAGATCCTACGAGCAGTACTTC.

The chain joins TRBV6-6 to TRBJ1-5, with TRBD1 matching over 7 bases. CDR3 size: 14 residues. Germline assignment: CDR1 MNHNY and CDR2 SVGAGI (reference sequence). J was trimmed by 7 bases and V by 2 bases; bases with no gene match: 5. The CDR3 nucleotides read TGTGCCAGCAGTTACGAGGGGGCGGGCCAGCCCCAGCATTTT. Translation: CASSYEGAGQPQHF.